Following are 2 T cell receptor beta chains from one sample sequenced in a study of cytomegalovirus exposure and HLA in healthy donors (TCRdb year 2017). Receptor libraries were prepared by the immunoSEQ multiplex PCR assay. For the multiplex PCR, a mixture combining 60 forward primers for TCR Vbeta segments and 13 reverse primers for TCR Jbeta segments was used. TCRdb re-hosts the immuneACCESS table, in-frame sequences only. Its copies lack some clones; in the studies checked, an unresolved V gene accounts for under half of them, and the cause for the rest is not known. The sample contains about 130,000 clones, about 80% of them found a single time. The top ten clonotypes cover roughly 1.2% of the sample. The sequenced sample consisted of PBMCs. Every receptor here comes from a man aged 45-60 years in good health and CMV-seronegative.

In nucleotides, the CDR3 is TGTGCCAGCAGTCCTAGGGAGGGCGCCTACGAGCAGTACTTC. Protein: CASSPREGAYEQYF. V gene TRBV6-5 combines with J gene TRBJ2-7, with 7 positions matching TRBD2. The ends lost 5 bases at V and 2 bases at J; junction bases unmatched: 6. Per germline, CDR1 MNHEY and CDR2 SVGAGI. This CDR3 has 14 residues.

V is TRBV29-1 and J is TRBJ1-1; D is perhaps TRBD1 (6 bases). This CDR3 is 14 amino acids long. The V end lost 2 bases, the J end lost 7 bases, and 17 bases lay between the germline ends. CDR1 is SQVTM, CDR2 ANQGSEA, per germline. Here the CDR3 DNA reads TGCAGCGTTGAAATCGGGGGGGGCTCGGGTGAAGCTTTCTTT. Its translation: CSVEIGGGSGEAFF.